This record covers a single T cell receptor beta chain. The specificity of this receptor is unknown. It has no much larger one-base neighbor in the sample; base qualities were not kept. TCR cDNA was synthesized by 5'RACE template switching, through which a universal primer site and unique molecular identifiers were introduced. Priming for cDNA synthesis came from both the TCR alpha and TCR beta constant segments. Library amplification involved two PCR steps, and the second step added sample barcodes and sequencing adapters. Libraries were sequenced on Illumina HiSeq 2500 (2x100 bp) or NovaSeq (2x150 bp). The authors' analysis ran thus. MIGEC was used to demultiplex reads and collapse the reads into UMI consensus sequences, and MiXCR was used for V(D)J alignment. Vaccine-responding clonotypes were defined with edgeR using replicate PBMC samples, requiring FDR below 0.01 and a log2 fold change above 5 up to day 15. Each bulk clonotype received a CD4 or CD8 identity based on whether the sequenced CD4 or CD8 repertoire contained that clonotype at higher abundance. TCRdb's own reprocessing of the public reads used fastp at Q25 and MiXCR and kept productive beta chains. A single entry per CDR3 protein holds the most common genes and DNA from its merged rows. The V and J calls shown here were made by TCRdb, not taken from the authors' results. The sample profile shows hundreds of thousands of distinct CDR3 sequences; approximately 13% of them were found once. The ten most abundant clones make up over 12% of the sample.

Per the publication, the treatment or condition label means: live attenuated yellow fever vaccine strain. Two biological replicates of bulk PBMCs were collected at each blood-draw timepoint. A standard Ficoll-Paque protocol was used to isolate PBMCs from peripheral blood. RNA was extracted with TriZol from bulk PBMCs, CD4 and CD8 fractions, and dextramer-positive and dextramer-negative fractions. This entry comes from a study of T cells after yellow fever vaccination (dated by TCRdb to between 2018 and 2021). With regard to the full study: Libraries from fractions with low cell numbers were prepared with the SMART-Seq v4 Ultra Low Input RNA kit. Two healthy male donors, one aged 18 to 30 and one aged 30 to 40 years, were included in the cohort. Blood samples were taken at several timepoints before and after primary and secondary immunization, and bulk PBMC replicates and cell subsets were isolated. Bulk TCR alpha and beta repertoires were sequenced longitudinally to track T-cell clones before and after primary and booster YFV17D yellow fever vaccination.

Overall study results and their limits: The study included only two donors, which limits how far the findings can be generalized. Computational filtering was required because FACS-sorted repertoires could contain abundant contaminating clonotypes from the bulk population. Most clones expanded after primary vaccination (around 97% of CD4 and 80% to 90% of CD8) were re-detected after the booster, suggesting that broad memory maintenance occurred. A small fraction of clonotypes showed up in both the CD4 and CD8 compartments, probably as a result of convergent recombination. Compared with the primary T-cell response, the secondary T-cell response was faster but weaker, reaching its peak on day 5 rather than on day 15.

The germline V gene supplies CDR1 SQVTM and CDR2 ANQGSEA. The junction carries 4 bases between V and J, which are trimmed by 4 bases and 1 base respectively. The CDR3 runs 12 amino acids, cysteine and phenylalanine included. Kept here is only the CDR3 DNA, which spans 36 bases and is read in frame from base 1. This sequence originates from a man between 25 and 39 years old who received the YFV17D yellow fever vaccine. This chain is built from TRBV29-1 and TRBJ2-2, with the D gene too uncertain to name. The material was PBMCs, obtained on the day of the yellow fever booster vaccination. This receptor has the CDR3 CSVGENTGELFF. The sequence in DNA is TGCAGCGTTGGAGAGAACACCGGGGAGCTGTTTTTT.